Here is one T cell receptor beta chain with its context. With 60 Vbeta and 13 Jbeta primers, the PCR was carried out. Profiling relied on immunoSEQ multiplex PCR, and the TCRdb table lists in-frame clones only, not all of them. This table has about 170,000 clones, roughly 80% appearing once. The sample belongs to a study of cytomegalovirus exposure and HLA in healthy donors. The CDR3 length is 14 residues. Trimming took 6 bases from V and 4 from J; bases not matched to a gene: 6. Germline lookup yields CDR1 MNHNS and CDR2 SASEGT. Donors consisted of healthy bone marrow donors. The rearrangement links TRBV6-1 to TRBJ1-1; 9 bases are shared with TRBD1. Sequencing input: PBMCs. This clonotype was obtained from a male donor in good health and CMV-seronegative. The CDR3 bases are TGTGCCAGCAGCCTACAGGGGGCGGGCACTGAAGCTTTCTTT. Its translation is CASSLQGAGTEAFF.